This record concerns one T cell receptor beta chain sequence. Its antigen is as yet unknown. From germline, CDR1 is MNHNS and CDR2 SASEGT. V dropped 6 bases and J dropped 7 bases, with 10 bases sitting between them. This CDR3 region has 12 residues. Here immunoSEQ multiplex PCR was the method, and the copy in TCRdb shows in-frame clones only, minus some. The sample holds tens of thousands of clones; roughly 88% are singletons and the top ten take about 4%. This specimen comes from a study of OX40 agonist ivuxolimab in advanced cancers. Findings of the study overall: Also showing low normalized T-cell clonal expansion were some of the nonresponders.

This clonotype was obtained from an adult with an advanced solid tumor such as melanoma, head and neck, liver or kidney cancer. V gene TRBV6-1 combines with J gene TRBJ2-1, with D unresolved. The specimen comprised CD4+ or CD8+ T cells sorted from blood, sampled in a trial of the OX40 agonist ivuxolimab. In DNA, the CDR3 is TGTGCCAGCAGCTCGAGAGGAAATGAGCAGTTCTTC. Its translation is CASSSRGNEQFF.